The clone carrying this T cell receptor beta chain was counted many times. What it binds is unknown. This specimen comes from a study of molecular identifiers for immune sequencing clone quantification. Study context: Replicates split RNA from roughly 20,000 or 100,000 naive CD8 cells five ways, and the researchers sequenced four portions.

Study outcomes and limitations: Over 99% of effector molecules, but under 1% in naive cells, were held by clones with more than 20 RNA copies.

TCRdb fed the PCR reads into MiXCR, producing one record per CDR3 protein. In the table there are approximately 680,000 distinct CDR3 sequences, approximately 24% of which are singletons. Between roughly 18,000 and 1,100,000 sorted cells, with 10%, 30% or 50% RNA, yielded naive CD8 libraries. The authors gated naive CD8 T cells as CD8+CD4-CCR7+CD45RA+ for sorting. CDR1 is SQVTM and CDR2 is ANQGSEA in the germline V gene. With 8 bases clipped from V and 6 bases from J, the junction kept 12 bases outside the gene matches. This CDR3 contains 14 residues. The material sequenced was naive CD8+ T cells from blood, with Jurkat cell RNA spiked in. The subset was: FACS-sorted CD8+CD4-CCR7+CD45RA+ naive T cells. V usage is TRBV29-1 and J usage is TRBJ2-1, with 8 bases fitting TRBD1. The origin of this receptor is a human donor in good health. Some libraries in this study had Jurkat cell RNA spiked in. The DNA for the CDR3 is TGCAGCTCCCCTGGGGACAGGTACTCCAATGAGCAGTTCTTC. Translated, it gives CSSPGDRYSNEQFF.